This T cell receptor beta chain derives from a study of blood T cell repertoires in COVID-19. Across the whole study: PBMCs, B-cell-depleted T cells, or T cells were the source of the cDNA or gDNA that made up the material.

Authors' analysis steps: Researchers report that nucleated cell counts were estimated from reference gene primer amplification. Measured with immunoSEQ multiplex PCR; TCRdb has only the in-frame clones, and not every one. V and J calls and clone size come straight from that table; D and trimming were deduced from the DNA. This sample has about 200,000 clones, with about 88% found just once. This clone was recorded many times. Per germline, CDR1 SGHVS and CDR2 FQNEAQ. V lost 2 bases, J lost 5 bases, and 12 bases lay in between. This CDR3 spans 15 amino acids. This sequence joins TRBV7-8 and TRBJ2-2; D gene unclear. Specimen: PBMCs or T cells enriched from blood (not recorded which). The clonotype was recovered from a woman aged 30 to 39 who had been exposed to COVID-19. DNA of the CDR3: TGTGCCAGCAGCTTACAGCGAACCCGGACCGGGGAGCTGTTTTTT. Encoded protein: CASSLQRTRTGELFF.